This T cell receptor beta chain originates from a study of blood T cell repertoires in COVID-19. Across the whole study: PBMCs, B-cell-depleted T cells, or T cells provided the cDNA or gDNA that made up the material.

Authors' analysis steps: Amplification of reference gene primers provided the estimated nucleated cell counts. The table came from immunoSEQ multiplex PCR; TCRdb's copy has only in-frame clones and leaves some out. Clonal size and the V and J genes are those of that table, whereas D and trimming came from the DNA. This sample has under 250,000 clones, with more than 70% found just once. Followed longitudinally, the Seattle patients had been enrolled during active infection. The source material was peripheral blood. This receptor was obtained from a woman aged 80 or over with COVID-19, enrolled during active disease.

The chain's CDR3 is CASSKREGMGTDTQYF. In DNA, the CDR3 is TGTGCCAGCTCCAAAAGGGAGGGTATGGGCACAGATACGCAGTATTTT. The gene calls are TRBV2 and TRBJ2-3, with 7 bases aligning to TRBD2. From germline, CDR1 is SNHLY and CDR2 FYNNEI. J lost 1 base, V lost 8 bases, and 12 bases had no gene match. This CDR3 is 16 amino acids long.